This entry lists 15 T cell receptor beta chains sequenced from one sample in a study of shared clonotypes between healthy human individuals. The table came from immunoSEQ multiplex PCR; TCRdb's copy has only in-frame clones and leaves some out. This table holds some 2,000,000 clones, under 97% found once. Sequenced: naive CD4+ T cells sorted from blood. The subset was: CD45RA+ positively selected. The receptors shown here come from a man aged 18 to 30 in good health.

This clone is a singleton in its sample. V gene TRBV4-1 combines with J gene TRBJ1-4; D gene unclear. The CDR3 is 16 amino acids. Trimming took 6 bases from V and 6 from J, leaving 20 bases between them. Germline CDR1 and CDR2: MGHRA and YSYEKL. CDR3 loop: CASRKVGGRRDEKLFF. The CDR3, as DNA: TGCGCCAGCAGAAAAGTGGGCGGAAGAAGGGATGAAAAACTGTTTTTT.

This clone was picked up one time. The chain uses TRBV5-1 and TRBJ2-7, with 7 bases fitting TRBD2. Per germline, CDR1 SGHRS and CDR2 YFSETQ. This CDR3 is built from 16 residues. The V and J ends lost 0 bases and 2 bases, in that order; junction bases with no gene match: 8. In DNA, the CDR3 is TGCGCCAGCAGCTTGGGAACTAGCGTACACACCTACGAGCAGTACTTC. It specifies CASSLGTSVHTYEQYF.

V is TRBV19 and J is TRBJ2-7; 10 positions agree with TRBD2. V lost 5 bases, J lost 3 bases, and 7 bases stayed unmatched. CDR1 and CDR2 (germline): LNHDA, SQIVND (reference sequence). This CDR3 is built from 15 residues. The CDR3 sequence: CASSATSGVDYEQYF. CDR3 in DNA: TGTGCCAGTAGTGCTACTAGCGGGGTTGACTACGAGCAGTACTTC.

The rearrangement links TRBV27 to TRBJ1-1, with TRBD1 matching over 9 bases. The ends lost 5 bases at V and 2 bases at J; junction bases unmatched: 9. Germline-derived CDR1 and CDR2 are MNHEY and SMNVEV (reference sequence). This CDR3 is 16 amino acids long. CDR3 sequence (DNA): TGTGCCAGCAGTAGGGGGACAGGGCACTTTAACACTGAAGCTTTCTTT. Translated, it gives CASSRGTGHFNTEAFF.

As for this clone: Other DNA sequences in the sample encode the same CDR3. V gene TRBV7-2 combines with J gene TRBJ1-1, with D unresolved. The ends were cut back, 5 bases at V and 0 bases at J, with 10 bases in the middle. This CDR3 comprises 14 residues. CDR1 and CDR2 from the germline V gene are SGHTA and FQGNSA. The CDR3 DNA reads TGTGCCAGCAGCCCCCCCGGGCTGAACACTGAAGCTTTCTTT. The encoded protein is CASSPPGLNTEAFF.

The rearrangement links TRBV7-8 to TRBJ1-2; the D is unclear. CDR1 and CDR2 (germline): SGHVS, FQNEAQ. Trimming removed 5 bases from V and 1 base from J, with 8 bases in between. This CDR3 comprises 13 residues. CDR3 protein: CASSAGINYGYTF. The DNA for the CDR3 is TGTGCCAGCAGCGCGGGGATTAACTATGGCTACACCTTC. The full variable domain, its missing parts supplied by reference TRBV7-8 and TRBJ1-2, is GAGVSQSPRYKVAKRGQDVALRCDPISGHVSLFWYQQALGQGPEFLTYFQNEAQLDKSGLPSDRFFAERPEGSVSTLKIQRTQQEDSAVYLCASSAGINYGYTFGSGTRLTVV.

The chain uses TRBV5-1 and TRBJ1-5, with D possibly being TRBD1 (5 bases). This CDR3 is 15 amino acids long. V was pared by 0 bases and J by 4 bases, with 11 bases between. Germline V gene data show CDR1 as SGHRS and CDR2 as YFSETQ. CDR3 DNA: TGCGCCAGCAGCTTGGTCGGGGACCAGAATCAGCCCCAGCATTTT. Amino acid sequence: CASSLVGDQNQPQHF.

The chain recombines TRBV30 with TRBJ1-2; no reliable D call. This CDR3 has 16 residues. V was shortened by 2 bases and J by 3 bases, with 19 bases between the two germline ends. From germline, CDR1 is GTSNPN and CDR2 SVGIG (reference sequence). CDR3 sequence: CAWSWTGKGADYGYTF. DNA of the CDR3: TGTGCCTGGAGTTGGACGGGAAAGGGCGCAGACTATGGCTACACCTTC.

V is TRBV11-3 and J is TRBJ2-3; D is uncertain. Germline loops: CDR1 SGHNT, CDR2 YENEEA. The CDR3 length is 14 residues. V lost 5 bases, J lost 0 bases, and 9 bases lay in between. The CDR3 reads CASSLPSSTDTQYF. DNA for the CDR3: TGTGCCAGCAGCCTTCCGTCTAGCACAGATACGCAGTATTTT.

The rearrangement links TRBV27 to TRBJ1-1; D is uncertain. Germline loops: CDR1 MNHEY, CDR2 SMNVEV (reference sequence). This CDR3 spans 15 amino acids. Trimming took off 0 bases at V and 0 bases at J, with 8 bases between the two ends. Here the CDR3 reads CASSLSGGLNTEAFF. The DNA for the CDR3 is TGTGCCAGCAGTTTATCGGGAGGGCTGAACACTGAAGCTTTCTTT.

As concerns this clone: The same CDR3 is also encoded by other DNA sequences in this sample. The DNA of the CDR3 is TGCGCCAGCAGCTTGACCGGCACTAATGAAAAACTGTTTTTT. It encodes CASSLTGTNEKLFF. This chain joins TRBV5-1 and TRBJ1-4; no clear D gene. This CDR3 is built from 14 residues. Trimming pared 1 base from V and 2 bases from J, leaving 6 bases between. Germline V lookup: CDR1 SGHRS, CDR2 YFSETQ.

The chain links TRBV27 to TRBJ1-5; tentatively, D is TRBD1 (5 bases). Per germline, CDR1 MNHEY and CDR2 SMNVEV (reference sequence). This CDR3 region has 15 residues. V was cut by 2 bases and J by 2 bases, with 10 bases left in between. CDR3 in amino acids: CASSLRGAGNQPQHF. CDR3 in DNA: TGTGCCAGCAGTTTAAGGGGCGCAGGCAATCAGCCCCAGCATTTT.

The chain recombines TRBV4-3 with TRBJ1-5; D is unclear. The CDR3 spans 15 residues. Germline CDR1 reads LGHNA; CDR2 reads YSLEER. Trimming took off 0 bases at V and 7 bases at J, with 13 bases between the two ends. The DNA for the CDR3 is TGCGCCAGCAGCCAAGATCATCGGGGTCGGCAGCCCCAGCATTTT. Translation: CASSQDHRGRQPQHF.

The rearrangement joins TRBV19 to TRBJ1-6, with 9 bases fitting TRBD1. Germline CDR1 is LNHDA and CDR2 is SQIVND (reference sequence). Losses at the gene ends were 5 bases for V and 9 bases for J; bases not matched to a gene: 2. The length of the CDR3 is 13 residues. The CDR3 DNA sequence: TGTGCCAGTAGTGGGACAGGGTCTTCACCCCTCCACTTT. As protein: CASSGTGSSPLHF.

J is TRBJ2-5 and V is TRBV4-3; perhaps TRBD2 as D (5 bases). In germline, CDR1 is LGHNA, CDR2 YSLEER. The CDR3 has 14 residues. Trimming cost V 0 bases and J 5 bases, with 10 bases left between them. The CDR3 nucleotides are TGCGCCAGCAGCCAAGATAGCCGCGGGGAGACCCAGTACTTC. Translating it yields CASSQDSRGETQYF.